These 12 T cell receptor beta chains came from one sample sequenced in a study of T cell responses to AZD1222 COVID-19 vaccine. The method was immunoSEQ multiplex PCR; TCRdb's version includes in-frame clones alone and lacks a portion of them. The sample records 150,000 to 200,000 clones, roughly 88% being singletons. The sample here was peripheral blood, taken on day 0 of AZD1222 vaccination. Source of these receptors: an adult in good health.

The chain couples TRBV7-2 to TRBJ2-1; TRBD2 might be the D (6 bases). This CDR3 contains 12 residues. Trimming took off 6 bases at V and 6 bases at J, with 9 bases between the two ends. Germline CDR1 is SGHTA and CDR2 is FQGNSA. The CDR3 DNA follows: TGTGCCAGCAGGGCGGGGTCCAATGAGCAGTTCTTC. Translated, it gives CASRAGSNEQFF.

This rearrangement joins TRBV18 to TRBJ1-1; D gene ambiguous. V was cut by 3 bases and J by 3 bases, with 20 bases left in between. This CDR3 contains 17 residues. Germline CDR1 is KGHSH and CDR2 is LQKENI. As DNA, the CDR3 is TGTGCCAGCTCACCCCCTAGGACCGGGAATAGACACACTGAAGCTTTCTTT. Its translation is CASSPPRTGNRHTEAFF.

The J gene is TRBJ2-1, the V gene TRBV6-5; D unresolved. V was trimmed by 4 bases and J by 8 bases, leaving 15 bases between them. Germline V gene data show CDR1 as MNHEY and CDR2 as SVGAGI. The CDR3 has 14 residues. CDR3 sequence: CASSSALRQHEQFF. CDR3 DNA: TGTGCCAGCAGTTCAGCCCTGCGGCAACATGAGCAGTTCTTC.

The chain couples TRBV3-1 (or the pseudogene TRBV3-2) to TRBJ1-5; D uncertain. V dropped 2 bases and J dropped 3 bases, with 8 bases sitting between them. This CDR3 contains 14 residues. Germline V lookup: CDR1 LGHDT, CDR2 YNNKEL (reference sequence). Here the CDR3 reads CASSQILDNQPQHF. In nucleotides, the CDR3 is TGTGCCAGCAGCCAAATCTTGGACAATCAGCCCCAGCATTTT.

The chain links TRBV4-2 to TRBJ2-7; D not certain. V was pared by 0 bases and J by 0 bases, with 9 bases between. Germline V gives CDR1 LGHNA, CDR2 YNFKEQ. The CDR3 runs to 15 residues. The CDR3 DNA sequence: TGTGCCAGCAGCCAAGATAGGGCGAGCTCCTACGAGCAGTACTTC. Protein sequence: CASSQDRASSYEQYF.

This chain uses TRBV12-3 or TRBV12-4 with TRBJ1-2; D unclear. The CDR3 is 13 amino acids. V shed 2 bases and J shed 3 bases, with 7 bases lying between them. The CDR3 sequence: CASSLKGHYGYTF. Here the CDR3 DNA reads TGTGCCAGCAGTTTAAAGGGTCACTATGGCTACACCTTC.

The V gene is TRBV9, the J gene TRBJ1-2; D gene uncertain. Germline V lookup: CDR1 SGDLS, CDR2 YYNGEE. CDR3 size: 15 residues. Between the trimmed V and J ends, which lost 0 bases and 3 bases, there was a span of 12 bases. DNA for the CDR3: TGTGCCAGCAGCGTAGGGGTCGACGGAGACTATGGCTACACCTTC. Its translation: CASSVGVDGDYGYTF.

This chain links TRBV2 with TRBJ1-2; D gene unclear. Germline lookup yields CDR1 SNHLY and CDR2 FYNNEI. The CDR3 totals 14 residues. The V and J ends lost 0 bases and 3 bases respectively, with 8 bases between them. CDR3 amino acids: CASSEARADYGYTF. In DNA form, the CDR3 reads TGTGCCAGCAGTGAAGCTCGGGCGGACTATGGCTACACCTTC. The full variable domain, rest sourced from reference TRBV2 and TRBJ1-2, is EPEVTQTPSHQVTQMGQEVILRCVPISNHLYFYWYRQILGQKVEFLVSFYNNEISEKSEIFDDQFSVERPDGSNFTLKIRSTKLEDSAMYFCASSEARADYGYTFGSGTRLTVV.

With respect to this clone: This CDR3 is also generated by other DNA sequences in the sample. CDR3 protein: CASTHQPQHF. CDR3 bases: TGCGCCAGCACACATCAGCCCCAGCATTTT. V and J are TRBV5-1 and TRBJ1-5; no definite D call. This CDR3 is 10 amino acids long. Trimming removed 6 bases at V and 5 bases at J, with 3 bases between. Germline V gene data show CDR1 as SGHRS and CDR2 as YFSETQ.

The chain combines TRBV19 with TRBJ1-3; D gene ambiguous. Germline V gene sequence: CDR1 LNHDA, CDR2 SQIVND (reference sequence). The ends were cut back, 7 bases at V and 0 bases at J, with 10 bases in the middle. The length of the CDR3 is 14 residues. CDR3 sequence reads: CASKPGYSGNTIYF. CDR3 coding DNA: TGTGCCAGTAAACCGGGTTACTCTGGAAACACCATATATTTT.

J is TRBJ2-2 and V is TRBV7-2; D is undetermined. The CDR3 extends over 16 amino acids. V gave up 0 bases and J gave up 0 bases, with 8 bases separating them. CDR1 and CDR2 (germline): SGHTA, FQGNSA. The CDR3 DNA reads TGTGCCAGCAGCTTAGCGCAAGGAACGAACACCGGGGAGCTGTTTTTT. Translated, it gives CASSLAQGTNTGELFF.

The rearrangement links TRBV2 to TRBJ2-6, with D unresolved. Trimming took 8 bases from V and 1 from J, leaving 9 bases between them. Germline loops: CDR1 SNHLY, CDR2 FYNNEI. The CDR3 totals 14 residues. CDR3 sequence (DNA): TGTGCCAGCTCCACAGAATCTGGGGCCAACGTCCTGACTTTC. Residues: CASSTESGANVLTF. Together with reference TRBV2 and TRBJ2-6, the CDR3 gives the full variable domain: EPEVTQTPSHQVTQMGQEVILRCVPISNHLYFYWYRQILGQKVEFLVSFYNNEISEKSEIFDDQFSVERPDGSNFTLKIRSTKLEDSAMYFCASSTESGANVLTFGAGSRLTVL.